These T cell receptor beta chains were read from a single sample in a study. TCRdb analysed the 5' RACE reads with MiXCR anew, one entry per CDR3 protein. Found here are fewer than 65,000 distinct CDR3 sequences, around 30% of them singletons; the top ten hold 2% to 2.5%. Sequencing was carried out using tumor-infiltrating naive CD4+ T cells sorted from the breast tumor. The receptors originated from a female donor with breast cancer. The CDR3 runs from the conserved cysteine through the conserved F or W. The order of the fields is J gene, clone size, D gene, V gene, CDR3 protein, CDR3 DNA. The D gene is left open where the match is weak. Only part of the rows carry a size: once, few, many, or a class if the clone is expanded.

j_call: TRBJ2-2; clone_size: many; d_call: TRBD2; v_call: TRBV7-9; cdr3_aa: CASRGTSGDSNTGELFF; cdr3_nt: TGTGCCAGCAGGGGGACTAGCGGGGACTCGAACACCGGGGAGCTGTTTTTT
j_call: TRBJ1-6; clone_size: .; d_call: TRBD1; v_call: TRBV10-3; cdr3_aa: CAISGSGTESPLHF; cdr3_nt: TGTGCCATCAGTGGGTCCGGGACAGAGTCACCCCTCCACTTT
j_call: TRBJ2-6; clone_size: .; d_call: .; v_call: TRBV9; cdr3_aa: CASSPNQGNSGANVLTF; cdr3_nt: TGTGCCAGCAGCCCGAATCAGGGGAATTCTGGGGCCAACGTCCTGACTTTC
j_call: TRBJ2-5; clone_size: .; d_call: TRBD1; v_call: TRBV7-3; cdr3_aa: CASSFDREETQYF; cdr3_nt: TGTGCCAGCAGCTTCGACAGGGAAGAGACCCAGTACTTC
j_call: TRBJ2-2; clone_size: many; d_call: .; v_call: TRBV9; cdr3_aa: CASSVGGAQDTGELFF; cdr3_nt: TGTGCCAGCAGCGTAGGGGGGGCGCAGGACACCGGGGAGCTGTTTTTT
j_call: TRBJ2-2; clone_size: medium-sized; d_call: .; v_call: TRBV6-5; cdr3_aa: CASNTNRDLRGELFF; cdr3_nt: TGTGCCAGCAACACAAACCGGGACCTCAGAGGGGAGCTGTTTTTT
j_call: TRBJ2-7; clone_size: few; d_call: .; v_call: TRBV24-1; cdr3_aa: CATSDFSGFEQYF; cdr3_nt: TGTGCCACCAGTGATTTCTCGGGTTTCGAGCAGTACTTC
j_call: TRBJ1-1; clone_size: .; d_call: .; v_call: TRBV6-5; cdr3_aa: CASRAGLDTEAFF; cdr3_nt: TGTGCCAGCAGAGCCGGCCTGGACACTGAAGCTTTCTTT
j_call: TRBJ2-5; clone_size: many; d_call: .; v_call: TRBV9; cdr3_aa: CASSPTLGAETQYF; cdr3_nt: TGTGCCAGCAGCCCTACACTCGGGGCGGAGACCCAGTACTTC
j_call: TRBJ1-1; clone_size: many; d_call: .; v_call: TRBV5-1; cdr3_aa: CASSLEGRVNTEAFF; cdr3_nt: TGCGCCAGCAGCTTGGAAGGCAGGGTAAACACTGAAGCTTTCTTT